A selection of T cell receptor beta chains follows, all from one sample in a study of shared clonotypes between healthy human individuals. Profiled with immunoSEQ multiplex PCR; TCRdb holds only in-frame clones, not every one. The sample records some 580,000 clones, around 97% being singletons. The sample was naive CD4+ T cells sorted from blood. Every receptor here comes from a woman in her twenties or thirties in good health. The CDR3 runs from the conserved cysteine through the conserved F or W. The order of the fields is V gene, clone size, D gene, J gene, CDR3 protein, CDR3 DNA. A D gene is named only where the DNA matches it firmly. For some rows the clone size is stated as once, few or many, or as a class when expanded; others skip it.

V: TRBV18
size: NA
D: NA
J: TRBJ2-5
CDR3: CASSQAGQETQYF
DNA: TGTGCCAGCTCACAGGCAGGCCAAGAGACCCAGTACTTC

V: TRBV5-6
size: NA
D: TRBD1
J: TRBJ1-5
CDR3: CASSQGQGSQPQHF
DNA: TGTGCCAGCAGCCAAGGACAGGGGAGCCAGCCCCAGCATTTT

V: TRBV10-1
size: NA
D: NA
J: TRBJ2-1
CDR3: CASSPTGSSYNEQFF
DNA: TGCGCCAGCAGCCCAACAGGGAGCTCCTACAATGAGCAGTTCTTC

V: TRBV7-9
size: NA
D: TRBD2
J: TRBJ2-1
CDR3: CASSPYQGLADYNEQFF
DNA: TGTGCCAGCAGCCCATACCAGGGACTAGCAGACTACAATGAGCAGTTCTTC

V: TRBV19
size: once
D: NA
J: TRBJ2-4
CDR3: CASSIRREDGIQYF
DNA: TGTGCCAGTAGTATCAGGAGGGAAGACGGCATTCAGTACTTC

V: TRBV28
size: NA
D: NA
J: TRBJ1-5
CDR3: CASSFHGGGNQPQHF
DNA: TGTGCCAGCAGCTTTCATGGGGGAGGCAATCAGCCCCAGCATTTT

V: TRBV19
size: NA
D: NA
J: TRBJ1-5
CDR3: CATGLQNQPQHF
DNA: TGTGCCACCGGACTACAGAATCAGCCCCAGCATTTT

V: TRBV7-8
size: NA
D: TRBD1
J: TRBJ2-2
CDR3: CASSSREQGSPGELFF
DNA: TGTGCCAGCAGCTCCCGGGAACAGGGGAGTCCCGGGGAGCTGTTTTTT

V: TRBV6-5
size: NA
D: TRBD2
J: TRBJ2-5
CDR3: CASSWGSGRHQETQYF
DNA: TGTGCCAGCAGTTGGGGTAGCGGGAGACACCAAGAGACCCAGTACTTC

V: TRBV27
size: NA
D: NA
J: TRBJ1-2
CDR3: CASSFRHRPYGYTF
DNA: TGTGCCAGCAGTTTCCGCCATCGCCCCTATGGCTACACCTTC

V: TRBV28
size: NA
D: NA
J: TRBJ2-5
CDR3: CASSSAASGRETQYF
DNA: TGTGCCAGCAGTTCGGCGGCCTCGGGGCGGGAGACCCAGTACTTC

V: TRBV11-3
size: NA
D: NA
J: TRBJ2-7
CDR3: CASSYRLASLTYEQYF
DNA: TGTGCCAGCAGCTACCGCCTTGCCTCGTTGACCTACGAGCAGTACTTC

V: TRBV6-1
size: NA
D: TRBD2
J: TRBJ2-7
CDR3: CASSEFVAGLTYEQYF
DNA: TGTGCCAGCAGTGAATTTGTAGCGGGATTGACCTACGAGCAGTACTTC

V: TRBV29-1
size: NA
D: TRBD1
J: TRBJ1-1
CDR3: CSGRDRAPEAFF
DNA: TGCAGCGGCCGGGACAGGGCCCCTGAAGCTTTCTTT

V: TRBV7-9
size: few
D: NA
J: TRBJ1-1
CDR3: CASSLEAGRAEAFF
DNA: TGTGCCAGCAGCTTGGAAGCGGGCCGCGCTGAAGCTTTCTTT